This TCR beta chain derives from a study of Ad26.COV2.S vaccination and SARS-CoV-2 variants. The CDR3 runs 14 residues. CDR1 SGHRS and CDR2 YFSETQ come from the germline V gene. With 2 bases removed from V and 8 bases from J, the gap between germline ends came to 14 bases. The table came from immunoSEQ multiplex PCR; TCRdb's copy has only in-frame clones and leaves some out. Of about 350,000 clones in the sample, about 89% were seen once. The treatment was: roughly 19 received Ad26.COV2.S at low or high dose, single or two shots; 5 received placebo; per-sample allocation not given. It was on day 63 after the first vaccine or placebo injection that samples were taken. Concerning this clone: The antigen remains undetermined.

Regarding the study as a whole: Substantial breadth was reportedly displayed by spike-specific CD8+ and CD4+ T cell responses after vaccination.

This rearrangement joins TRBV5-1 to TRBJ2-1; D gene ambiguous. The origin of this receptor is a person aged 18-65 years who received the Ad26.COV2.S COVID-19 vaccine or a placebo. The material sequenced was peripheral blood, taken in a trial of Ad26.COV2.S vaccine versus placebo. The CDR3 region has the DNA TGCGCCAGCAGCTTTGGCCGTTACTCCGATGAGCAGTTCTTC. Translation: CASSFGRYSDEQFF. The full variable domain, completed using reference TRBV5-1 and TRBJ2-1, is KAGVTQTPRYLIKTRGQQVTLSCSPISGHRSVSWYQQTPGQGLQFLFEYFSETQRNKGNFPGRFSGRQFSNSRSEMNVSTLELGDSALYLCASSFGRYSDEQFFGPGTRLTVL.